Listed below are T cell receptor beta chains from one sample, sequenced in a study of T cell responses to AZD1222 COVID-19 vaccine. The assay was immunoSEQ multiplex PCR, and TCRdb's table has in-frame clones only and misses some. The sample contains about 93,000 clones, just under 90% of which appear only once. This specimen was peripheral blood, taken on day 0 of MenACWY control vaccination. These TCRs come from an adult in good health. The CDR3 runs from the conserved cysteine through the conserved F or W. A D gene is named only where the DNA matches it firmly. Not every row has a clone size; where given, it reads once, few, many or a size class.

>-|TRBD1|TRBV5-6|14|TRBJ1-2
CASSLTGTENGYTF
TGTGCCAGCAGCTTAACCGGGACAGAGAATGGCTACACCTTC
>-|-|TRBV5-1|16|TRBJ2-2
CASSLAGTRNTGELFF
TGCGCCAGCAGCTTGGCCGGGACAAGGAACACCGGGGAGCTGTTTTTT
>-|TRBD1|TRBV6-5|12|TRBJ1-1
CARTGRITEAFF
TGTGCCAGGACAGGGAGAATCACTGAAGCTTTCTTT
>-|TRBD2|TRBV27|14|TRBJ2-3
CASSRSGGTDTQYF
TGTGCCAGCAGCCGTAGCGGGGGCACAGATACGCAGTATTTT
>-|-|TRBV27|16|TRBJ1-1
CASSFKTGAPRSEAFF
TGTGCCAGCAGTTTCAAGACAGGAGCCCCTAGGTCTGAAGCTTTCTTT
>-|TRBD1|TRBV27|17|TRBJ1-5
CASSLASGQGSNQPQHF
TGTGCCAGCAGTTTAGCCTCGGGACAGGGGAGCAATCAGCCCCAGCATTTT
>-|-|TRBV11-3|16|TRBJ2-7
CASSLGRGLPPYEQYF
TGTGCCAGCAGCTTAGGACGGGGCCTACCCCCCTACGAGCAGTACTTC
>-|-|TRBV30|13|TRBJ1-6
CAWSPEGNSPLHF
TGTGCCTGGAGTCCTGAGGGAAATTCACCCCTCCACTTT
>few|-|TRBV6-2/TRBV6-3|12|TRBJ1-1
CASSYGFHHAFF
TGTGCCAGCAGTTACGGTTTCCACCACGCTTTCTTT
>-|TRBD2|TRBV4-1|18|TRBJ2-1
CASSQEEPHWRGDNEQFF
TGCGCCAGCAGCCAAGAAGAACCCCACTGGCGGGGGGACAATGAGCAGTTCTTC